A single sample is the source of the 8 T cell receptor beta chains below, sequenced in a study of T cell responses to AZD1222 COVID-19 vaccine. Generated by immunoSEQ multiplex PCR, the TCRdb table keeps only in-frame clones and is missing some. Of some 100,000 clones in the sample, around nine tenths are singletons; the top ten hold 3% to 4%. The source material was peripheral blood, sampled on day 0 of AZD1222 vaccination. These receptors were taken from an adult in good health.

This chain links TRBV10-3 with TRBJ1-2; perhaps TRBD1 as D (5 bases). Germline V gene data show CDR1 as ENHRY and CDR2 as SYGVKD. The germline V and J ends were trimmed by 4 bases and 8 bases, with 11 bases remaining between them. CDR3 length: 12 amino acids. The CDR3 bases are TGTGCCATCAGTGTCGGCGGGGACGGCTACACCTTC. Its protein product is CAISVGGDGYTF.

This chain uses TRBV4-2 with TRBJ2-3; no definite D call. V was shortened by 1 base and J by 4 bases, with 9 bases between the two germline ends. The CDR3 totals 14 residues. The germline CDR1 and CDR2 sequences are LGHNA and YNFKEQ. This CDR3 reads CASSQVGDPDTQYF. The CDR3 bases are TGTGCCAGCAGCCAAGTTGGGGATCCAGATACGCAGTATTTT.

The chain employs TRBV20-1 and TRBJ2-3; the D is unclear. V lost 3 bases and J lost 6, with 13 bases in between. The CDR3 length is 13 residues. Germline V lookup: CDR1 DFQATT, CDR2 SNEGSKA (reference sequence). CDR3 DNA: TGCAGTGCTAGTGCGGACCGTGGGGATACGCAGTATTTT. This translates into CSASADRGDTQYF.

The J gene is TRBJ1-4, the V gene TRBV18; a weak D match, TRBD1 (5 bases). This CDR3 region has 13 residues. Trimming removed 2 bases at V and 8 bases at J, with 9 bases between. In germline, CDR1 is KGHSH, CDR2 LQKENI. The chain's CDR3 is CASSPGAREKLFF. CDR3 nucleotides: TGTGCCAGCTCACCAGGGGCGAGGGAAAAACTGTTTTTT.

This clone was recorded once. This rearrangement joins TRBV27 to TRBJ1-1, with D unresolved. Germline V gene sequence: CDR1 MNHEY, CDR2 SMNVEV (reference sequence). Deletions cut 5 bases from V and 0 bases from J, with 7 bases between. The CDR3 runs 13 residues. The CDR3 DNA follows: TGTGCCAGCAGTCTCCAGATGAACACTGAAGCTTTCTTT. Translation: CASSLQMNTEAFF.

This clone was observed once. The J gene is TRBJ2-1, the V gene TRBV5-1; TRBD1 matches at 10 bases. After removal of 3 bases from V and 10 bases from J, the junction contained 10 bases not matched to a gene. From germline, CDR1 is SGHRS and CDR2 YFSETQ. This CDR3 is 15 amino acids long. The CDR3 nucleotides read TGCGCCAGCAGCTCCACCGGGACAGGGGCCCTCGAGCAGTTCTTC. The encoded protein is CASSSTGTGALEQFF.

The chain joins TRBV3-1 (or the pseudogene TRBV3-2) to TRBJ1-2; unclear D gene. The V end was cut by 1 base, the J end by 4 bases, with 7 bases between. Germline CDR1 reads LGHDT; CDR2 reads YNNKEL (reference sequence). The CDR3 length is 13 residues. The CDR3 DNA sequence: TGTGCCAGCAGCCAAGCTGGGCTCTATGGCTACACCTTC. Translated: CASSQAGLYGYTF.

DNA for the CDR3: TGTGCCAGCAGCCCGGGACCCCAGGACATTCAGTACTTC. It translates to CASSPGPQDIQYF. This chain connects TRBV11-2 to TRBJ2-4, with D possibly being TRBD1 or TRBD2 (5 bases each). The V end lost 5 bases, the J end lost 8 bases, and 13 bases lay between the germline ends. This CDR3 comprises 13 residues. Per the germline V gene, CDR1 is SGHAT and CDR2 is FQNNGV.